This passage covers 20 T cell receptor beta chains from one sample sequenced in a study of shared clonotypes between healthy human individuals. Assay: immunoSEQ multiplex PCR; the TCRdb copy retains only in-frame clones and omits some. The table includes about a million clones, approximately 80% detected once. Sequencing was performed on memory CD4+ T cells from PBMCs. As for subset: CD45RA-negative fraction. These receptors were obtained from a man younger than 35 in good health. Some clones in this sample may be carry-over from other donors' samples.

The chain has TRBV5-1 and TRBJ2-1; 9 bases are shared with TRBD2. With 7 bases clipped from V and 3 bases from J, the junction kept 8 bases outside the gene matches. Germline V lookup: CDR1 SGHRS, CDR2 YFSETQ. The CDR3 consists of 15 residues. The CDR3 sequence is CASELQAGGYNEQFF. The CDR3, as DNA: TGCGCCAGCGAGTTGCAAGCGGGGGGCTACAATGAGCAGTTCTTC.

The chain employs TRBV5-1 and TRBJ1-1; D is unclear. The CDR3 length is 15 residues. The germline V gene encodes CDR1 SGHRS and CDR2 YFSETQ. The V gene lost 0 bases and the J gene lost 1 base, with 10 bases spanning the gap. The DNA of the CDR3 is TGCGCCAGCAGCTTGGGAGATTATTCGAACACTGAAGCTTTCTTT. This translates into CASSLGDYSNTEAFF.

The V gene is TRBV27, the J gene TRBJ2-7; 7 bases match TRBD1. The CDR3 loop spans 15 amino acids. V dropped 5 bases and J dropped 0; count of bases not matched to a gene: 7. Germline-derived CDR1 and CDR2 are MNHEY and SMNVEV (reference sequence). In nucleotides, the CDR3 is TGTGCCAGCAGTGTAAGGGGGCATGGCTCCTACGAGCAGTACTTC. Translated: CASSVRGHGSYEQYF.

The J gene is TRBJ2-1, the V gene TRBV6-5; D unclear. Per germline, CDR1 MNHEY and CDR2 SVGAGI. Trimming took 0 bases from V and 0 from J, leaving 9 bases between them. There are 16 residues in the CDR3. The CDR3: CASSYSGPSSYNEQFF. The CDR3 coding sequence is TGTGCCAGCAGTTACTCGGGCCCGAGCTCCTACAATGAGCAGTTCTTC.

This chain joins TRBV7-9 and TRBJ2-7; 7 nucleotides line up with TRBD1. Germline values: CDR1 SEHNR, CDR2 FQNEAQ (reference sequence). The CDR3 has 15 residues. The ends lost 1 base at V and 2 bases at J; junction bases unmatched: 5. The CDR3 is CASSLVRDRPYEQYF. The CDR3 coding sequence is TGTGCCAGCAGCTTAGTTAGGGACAGACCCTACGAGCAGTACTTC.

The chain has TRBV4-1 and TRBJ2-5; weak D call: TRBD2 (5 bases). V was pared by 1 base and J by 2 bases, with 14 bases between. This CDR3 contains 16 residues. Germline V gene lookup returns CDR1 MGHRA and CDR2 YSYEKL. The CDR3: CASSQGPTRGQETQYF. CDR3 coding DNA: TGCGCCAGCAGCCAAGGTCCCACTAGAGGGCAAGAGACCCAGTACTTC.

As to this clone: The same CDR3 arises from other DNA sequences in this sample as well. CDR3 loop: CASSLKQGSNQPQHF. CDR3 nucleotide sequence: TGTGCCAGCAGCTTAAAACAGGGGAGCAATCAGCCCCAGCATTTT. The genes are TRBV11-2 and TRBJ1-5; 7 nucleotides agree with TRBD1. The germline CDR1 and CDR2 sequences are SGHAT and FQNNGV. J was trimmed by 1 base and V by 2 bases; bases with no gene match: 2. The CDR3 covers 15 residues.

This sequence joins TRBV29-1 and TRBJ2-5, with 9 bases aligning to TRBD2. Per the germline V gene, CDR1 is SQVTM and CDR2 is ANQGSEA. There are 18 residues in the CDR3. The ends lost 6 bases at V and 2 bases at J; junction bases unmatched: 19. The CDR3 DNA follows: TGCAGCGTAACCGGGACTAGCAGATATTTATGGGGGCAAGAGACCCAGTACTTC. This translates into CSVTGTSRYLWGQETQYF.

This clone was counted between two and nine times. This chain connects TRBV5-1 to TRBJ1-1; 7 bases are a match to TRBD1. CDR3 length equals 16 residues. Germline V gives CDR1 SGHRS, CDR2 YFSETQ. J was trimmed by 5 bases and V by 4 bases; bases with no gene match: 14. CDR3 sequence reads: CASSNSQGTSFTEAFF. Here the CDR3 DNA reads TGCGCCAGCAGCAACTCACAGGGGACGTCTTTTACTGAAGCTTTCTTT.

This chain connects TRBV10-3 to TRBJ1-1; tentatively, D is TRBD1 (6 bases). Germline CDR1 reads ENHRY; CDR2 reads SYGVKD. This CDR3 region has 14 residues. V was trimmed by 3 bases and J by 4 bases, leaving 12 bases between them. Here the CDR3 DNA reads TGTGCCATCAGTGACCCAGGGGCCGGCACTGAAGCTTTCTTT. It translates to CAISDPGAGTEAFF.

This clone was counted once. V gene TRBV29-1 combines with J gene TRBJ1-2; TRBD1 matches at 8 bases. The V gene's germline CDR1 is SQVTM and CDR2 ANQGSEA. V lost 1 base, J lost 7 bases, and 14 bases stayed unmatched. The CDR3 is 16 residues long. DNA of the CDR3: TGCAGCGTTGAAGTAGGACATAACAGGGGGAGGGGTGGCTACACCTTC. Its protein is CSVEVGHNRGRGGYTF.

The rearrangement joins TRBV4-1 to TRBJ2-7; 8 nucleotides align to TRBD2. This CDR3 is built from 14 residues. Germline lookup yields CDR1 MGHRA and CDR2 YSYEKL. Trimming removed 4 bases from V and 7 bases from J; junction bases left unmatched: 9. The CDR3 here is CASSPGGGLGEQYF. DNA for the CDR3: TGCGCCAGCAGCCCTGGCGGGGGGTTGGGTGAGCAGTACTTC.

The rearrangement links TRBV5-1 to TRBJ2-7; perhaps D is TRBD1 or TRBD2 (5 bases each). CDR3 length: 15 residues. Germline CDR1 reads SGHRS; CDR2 reads YFSETQ. Deletions cut 3 bases from V and 3 bases from J, with 16 bases between. The CDR3 sequence is CASSSLPGRGYEQYF. The CDR3 DNA sequence: TGCGCCAGCAGCTCGCTTCCGGGACGAGGCTACGAGCAGTACTTC.

This chain links TRBV5-4 with TRBJ2-7, with D perhaps TRBD2 (6 bases). With 4 bases removed from V and 3 bases from J, the gap between germline ends came to 14 bases. The CDR3 length is 14 residues. The germline gives CDR1 SGHNT, CDR2 YYREEE (reference sequence). CDR3 loop: CASSAAGWSYEQYF. CDR3 DNA sequence: TGTGCCAGCAGCGCCGCGGGGTGGAGCTACGAGCAGTACTTC.

This clone has only a few counts. The J gene is TRBJ2-1, the V gene TRBV6-5; 8 bases are a match to TRBD2. V shed 0 bases, J shed 8 bases, and the junction held 9 bases outside the gene matches. Germline CDR1 reads MNHEY; CDR2 reads SVGAGI. This CDR3 region has 16 residues. CDR3 loop: CASSYSTSGRIDEQFF. The CDR3 bases are TGTGCCAGCAGTTACTCGACCAGCGGGAGAATCGATGAGCAGTTCTTC.

The DNA of the CDR3 is TGTGCCAGTAACCCCGGGACTAGCGGTACCTACGAGCAGTACTTC. Translating it yields CASNPGTSGTYEQYF. The V call is TRBV19, the J call TRBJ2-7; TRBD2 agrees at 11 bases. Germline loops: CDR1 LNHDA, CDR2 SQIVND (reference sequence). Trimming cost V 7 bases and J 2 bases; bases outside gene matches: 7. The CDR3 has 15 residues.

This chain uses TRBV28 with TRBJ2-7, with TRBD1 matching over 11 bases. V gave up 4 bases and J gave up 7 bases; unmatched junction bases: 9. Germline V gives CDR1 MDHEN, CDR2 SYDVKM. CDR3 length equals 15 residues. CDR3 bases: TGTGCCAGCAGTTCCGGACAGGGGGCCCCCAAGGAGCAGTACTTC. Translating gives CASSSGQGAPKEQYF.

V gene TRBV2 combines with J gene TRBJ1-2; a possible D gene is TRBD1 (5 bases). Trimming took 6 bases from V and 1 from J, leaving 21 bases between them. Germline V CDR1 and CDR2: SNHLY, FYNNEI. The CDR3 extends over 17 amino acids. The CDR3 bases are TGTGCCAGCAGAAAGGTGGCGGGGGACGGCAGTAACTATGGCTACACCTTC. Protein: CASRKVAGDGSNYGYTF.

In the case of this clone: The junction and the germline gene differ at one end; a read error may be behind it. The V gene is TRBV4-2, the J gene TRBJ2-1, with 10 bases matching TRBD1. The CDR3 totals 14 residues. Germline CDR1 LGHNA, CDR2 YNFKEQ. Written as DNA, the CDR3 is TGTGCCAGCAGCCAGGAGCTTCTCCCGGGACAGGGGCTCTTC. Protein product: CASSQELLPGQGLF.

The chain is built from TRBV19 and TRBJ2-3, with TRBD2 as a possible D gene (5 bases). Trimming took 5 bases from V and 6 from J, leaving 12 bases between them. The CDR3 covers 13 residues. The V gene's germline CDR1 is LNHDA and CDR2 SQIVND (reference sequence). The CDR3 is CASSSGIVDTQYF. Here the CDR3 DNA reads TGTGCCAGTAGTTCCGGGATTGTGGATACGCAGTATTTT.